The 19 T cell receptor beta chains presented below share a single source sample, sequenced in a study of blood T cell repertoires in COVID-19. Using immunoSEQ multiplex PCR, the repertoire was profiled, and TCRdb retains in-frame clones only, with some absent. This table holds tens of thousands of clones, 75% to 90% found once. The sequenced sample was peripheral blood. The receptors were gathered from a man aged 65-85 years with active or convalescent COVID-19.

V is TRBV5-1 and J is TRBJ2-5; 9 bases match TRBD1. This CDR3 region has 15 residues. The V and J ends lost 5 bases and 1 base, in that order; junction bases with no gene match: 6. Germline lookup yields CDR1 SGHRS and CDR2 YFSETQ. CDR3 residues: CASRDRGVGQETQYF. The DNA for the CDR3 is TGCGCCAGCAGGGACAGGGGTGTTGGCCAAGAGACCCAGTACTTC. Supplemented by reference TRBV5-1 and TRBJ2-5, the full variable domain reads KAGVTQTPRYLIKTRGQQVTLSCSPISGHRSVSWYQQTPGQGLQFLFEYFSETQRNKGNFPGRFSGRQFSNSRSEMNVSTLELGDSALYLCASRDRGVGQETQYFGPGTRLLVL.

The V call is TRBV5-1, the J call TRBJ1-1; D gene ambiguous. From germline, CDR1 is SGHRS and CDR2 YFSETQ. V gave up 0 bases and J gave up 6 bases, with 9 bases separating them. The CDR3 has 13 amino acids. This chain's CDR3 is CASSLGGRSEAFF. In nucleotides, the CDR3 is TGCGCCAGCAGCTTGGGCGGGAGGTCTGAAGCTTTCTTT.

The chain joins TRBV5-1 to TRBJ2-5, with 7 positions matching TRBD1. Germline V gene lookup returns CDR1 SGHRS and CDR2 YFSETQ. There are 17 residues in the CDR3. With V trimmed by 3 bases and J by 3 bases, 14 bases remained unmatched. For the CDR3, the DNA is TGCGCCAGCAGCTCTTCTCCGACAGGGCCCACAGAAGAGACCCAGTACTTC. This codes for CASSSSPTGPTEETQYF.

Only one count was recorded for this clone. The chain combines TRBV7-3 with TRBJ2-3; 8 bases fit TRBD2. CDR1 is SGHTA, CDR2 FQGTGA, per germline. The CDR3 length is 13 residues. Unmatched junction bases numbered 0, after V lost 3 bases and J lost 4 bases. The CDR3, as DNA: TGTGCCAGCAGCTTCGGGGGGGCAGATACGCAGTATTTT. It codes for CASSFGGADTQYF.

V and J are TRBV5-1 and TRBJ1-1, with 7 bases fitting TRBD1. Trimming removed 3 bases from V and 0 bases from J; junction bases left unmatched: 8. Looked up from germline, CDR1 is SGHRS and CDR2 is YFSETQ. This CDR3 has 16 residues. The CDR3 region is CASSSSGTALNTEAFF. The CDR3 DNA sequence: TGCGCCAGCAGCTCTTCCGGGACAGCATTGAACACTGAAGCTTTCTTT. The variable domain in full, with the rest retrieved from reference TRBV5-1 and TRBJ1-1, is KAGVTQTPRYLIKTRGQQVTLSCSPISGHRSVSWYQQTPGQGLQFLFEYFSETQRNKGNFPGRFSGRQFSNSRSEMNVSTLELGDSALYLCASSSSGTALNTEAFFGQGTRLTVV.

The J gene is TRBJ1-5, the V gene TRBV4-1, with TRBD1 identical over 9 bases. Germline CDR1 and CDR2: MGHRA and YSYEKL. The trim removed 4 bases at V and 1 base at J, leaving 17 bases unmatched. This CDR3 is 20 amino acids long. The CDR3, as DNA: TGCGCCAGCAGCCGCACCACCGGGACAGGGTATTTTGGCAGCAATCAGCCCCAGCATTTT. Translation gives CASSRTTGTGYFGSNQPQHF.

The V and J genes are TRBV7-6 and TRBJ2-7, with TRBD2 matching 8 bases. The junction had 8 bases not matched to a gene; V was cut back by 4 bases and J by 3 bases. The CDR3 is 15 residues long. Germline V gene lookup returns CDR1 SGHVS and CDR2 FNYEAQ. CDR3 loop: CASSSLAGGLYEQYF. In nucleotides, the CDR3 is TGTGCCAGCAGCTCGTTGGCGGGGGGACTCTACGAGCAGTACTTC.

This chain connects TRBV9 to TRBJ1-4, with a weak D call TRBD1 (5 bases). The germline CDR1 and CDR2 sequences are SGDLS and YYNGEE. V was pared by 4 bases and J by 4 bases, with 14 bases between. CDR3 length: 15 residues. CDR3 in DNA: TGTGCCAGCAGCTCCTCCGGGGGATTTAATGAAAAACTGTTTTTT. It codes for CASSSSGGFNEKLFF.

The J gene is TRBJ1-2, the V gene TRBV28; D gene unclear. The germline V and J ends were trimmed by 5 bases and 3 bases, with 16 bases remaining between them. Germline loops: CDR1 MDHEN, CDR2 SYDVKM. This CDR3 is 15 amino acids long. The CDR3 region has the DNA TGTGCCAGCAGTCGACCCGGGTCGGTTTACTATGGCTACACCTTC. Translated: CASSRPGSVYYGYTF.

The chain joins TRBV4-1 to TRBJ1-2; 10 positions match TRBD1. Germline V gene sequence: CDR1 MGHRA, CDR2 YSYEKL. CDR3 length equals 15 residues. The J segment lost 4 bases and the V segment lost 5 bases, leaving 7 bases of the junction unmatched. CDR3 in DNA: TGCGCCAGCAGCTCGGGACAGGGGTTGATCTATGGCTACACCTTC. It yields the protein CASSSGQGLIYGYTF.

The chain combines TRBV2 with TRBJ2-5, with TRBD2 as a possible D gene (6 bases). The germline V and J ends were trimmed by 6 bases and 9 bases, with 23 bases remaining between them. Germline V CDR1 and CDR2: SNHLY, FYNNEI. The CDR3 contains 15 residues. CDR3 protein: CASSRSSRAGISQYF. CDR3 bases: TGTGCCAGCAGCCGCTCCTCGCGGGCGGGGATATCCCAGTACTTC.

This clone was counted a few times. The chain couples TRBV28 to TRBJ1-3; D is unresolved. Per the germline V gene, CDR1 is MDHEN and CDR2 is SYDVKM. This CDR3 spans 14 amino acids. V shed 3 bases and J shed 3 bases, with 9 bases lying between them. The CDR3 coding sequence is TGTGCCAGCAGTTTCCCGGAGGGTGGAAACACCATATATTTT. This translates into CASSFPEGGNTIYF.

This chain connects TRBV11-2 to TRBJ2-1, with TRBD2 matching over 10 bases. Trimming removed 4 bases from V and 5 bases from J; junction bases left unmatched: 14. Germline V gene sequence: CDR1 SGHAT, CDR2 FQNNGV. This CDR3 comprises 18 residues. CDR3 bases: TGTGCCAGCAGCTCGATTATAGGCCCTAGCGGGAGCCACAATGAGCAGTTCTTC. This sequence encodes CASSSIIGPSGSHNEQFF.

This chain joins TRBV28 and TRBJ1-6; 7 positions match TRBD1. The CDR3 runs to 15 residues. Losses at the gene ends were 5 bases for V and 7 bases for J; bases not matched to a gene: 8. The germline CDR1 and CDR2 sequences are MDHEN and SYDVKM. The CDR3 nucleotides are TGTGCCAGCAGTCCGGGGGGGACAGTAAATTCACCCCTCCACTTT. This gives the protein CASSPGGTVNSPLHF. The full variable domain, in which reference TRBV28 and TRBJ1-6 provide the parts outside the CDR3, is DVKVTQSSRYLVKRTGEKVFLECVQDMDHENMFWYRQDPGLGLRLIYFSYDVKMKEKGDIPEGYSVSREKKERFSLILESASTNQTSMYLCASSPGGTVNSPLHFGNGTRLTVT.

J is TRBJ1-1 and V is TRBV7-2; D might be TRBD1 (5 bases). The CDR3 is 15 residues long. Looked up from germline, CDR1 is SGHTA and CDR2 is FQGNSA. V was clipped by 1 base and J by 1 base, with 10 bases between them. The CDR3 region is CASSLERRGNTEAFF. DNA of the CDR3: TGTGCCAGCAGCTTAGAGCGGAGGGGGAACACTGAAGCTTTCTTT.

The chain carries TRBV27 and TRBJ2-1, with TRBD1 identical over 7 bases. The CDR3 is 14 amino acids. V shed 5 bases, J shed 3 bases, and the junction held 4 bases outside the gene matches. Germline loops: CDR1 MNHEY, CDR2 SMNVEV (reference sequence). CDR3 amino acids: CASSDRDSYNEQFF. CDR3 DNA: TGTGCCAGCAGTGACCGGGACAGCTACAATGAGCAGTTCTTC.

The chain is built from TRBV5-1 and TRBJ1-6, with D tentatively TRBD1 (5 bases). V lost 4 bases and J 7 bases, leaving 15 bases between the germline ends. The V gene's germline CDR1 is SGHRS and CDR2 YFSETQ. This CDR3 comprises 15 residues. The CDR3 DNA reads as TGCGCCAGCAGCCCCGGAGGGGTACCGAATTCACCCCTCCACTTT. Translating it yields CASSPGGVPNSPLHF.

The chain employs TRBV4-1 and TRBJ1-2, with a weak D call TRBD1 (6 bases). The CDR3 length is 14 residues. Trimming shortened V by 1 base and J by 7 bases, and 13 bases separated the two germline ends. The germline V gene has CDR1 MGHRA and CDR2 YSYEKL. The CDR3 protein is CASSQGTAVRGYTF. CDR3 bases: TGCGCCAGCAGCCAAGGGACAGCTGTCCGTGGCTACACCTTC.

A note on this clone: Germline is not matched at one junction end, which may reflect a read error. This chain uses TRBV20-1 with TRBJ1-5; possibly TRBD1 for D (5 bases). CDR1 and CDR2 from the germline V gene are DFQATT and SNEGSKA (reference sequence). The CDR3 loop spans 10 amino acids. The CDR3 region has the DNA TGCAGTGCTGGATTCCCGACAGCGACTTTT. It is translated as CSAGFPTATF.